Listed here are 8 T cell receptor beta chains from one sample, sequenced in a study of blood T cells in healthy people across ages. With a J-beta primer mix and a sample-barcoded 5' primer, a second PCR ran about 7 to 12 cycles. One entry per CDR3 protein, called by TCRdb with MiXCR from the 5' RACE reads. The sample shows hundreds of thousands of distinct CDR3 sequences, less than 60% of them seen only once. Sequenced input: blood. All receptors come from a man aged 80 or over in good health.

This clonotype was seen only a few times. The rearrangement joins TRBV29-1 to TRBJ2-1; D gene ambiguous. V shed 3 bases and J shed 4 bases, with 16 bases lying between them. CDR3 length equals 15 residues. Looked up from germline, CDR1 is SQVTM and CDR2 is ANQGSEA. CDR3 DNA sequence: TGCAGCGTTGAGGTTACTCGGGTCGGATACAATGAGCAGTTCTTC. It yields the protein CSVEVTRVGYNEQFF.

The chain employs TRBV4-3 and TRBJ2-2, with D perhaps matching TRBD1 (6 bases). Trimming removed 0 bases at V and 4 bases at J, with 12 bases between. This CDR3 region has 16 residues. CDR1 and CDR2 from the germline V gene are LGHNA and YSLEER. CDR3 sequence: CASSQDSAGATGELFF. CDR3 in DNA: TGCGCCAGCAGCCAAGATAGCGCAGGGGCCACCGGGGAGCTGTTTTTT.

The chain employs TRBV29-1 and TRBJ2-3; D uncertain. This CDR3 region has 12 residues. From germline, CDR1 is SQVTM and CDR2 ANQGSEA. V gave up 6 bases and J gave up 4 bases, with 11 bases separating them. CDR3 residues: CSVPGPADTQYF. The CDR3 bases are TGCAGCGTCCCCGGCCCGGCAGATACGCAGTATTTT.

There are a few counts of this clonotype. J is TRBJ2-6 and V is TRBV20-1; 8 bases fit TRBD1. The junction had 4 bases not matched to a gene; V was cut back by 3 bases and J by 0 bases. CDR3 size: 16 residues. Germline assignment: CDR1 DFQATT and CDR2 SNEGSKA (reference sequence). The CDR3 sequence is CSASPGQDSGANVLTF. The CDR3 coding sequence is TGCAGTGCTAGCCCGGGACAGGACTCTGGGGCCAACGTCCTGACTTTC.

The chain carries TRBV9 and TRBJ2-1, with 10 bases fitting TRBD2. After removal of 2 bases from V and 6 bases from J, the junction contained 8 bases not matched to a gene. The CDR3 spans 16 residues. Germline lookup yields CDR1 SGDLS and CDR2 YYNGEE. DNA of the CDR3: TGTGCCAGCAGCGTGGACCCGCAGCGGGAGGGCAATGAGCAGTTCTTC. Its translation is CASSVDPQREGNEQFF.

This chain joins TRBV12-3 or TRBV12-4 and TRBJ2-3; TRBD2 matches at 15 bases. This CDR3 region has 14 residues. The V segment lost 8 bases and the J segment 4 bases; nucleotides outside the gene matches: 1. In DNA form, the CDR3 reads TGTGCCAGCGGACTAGCGGGGGGGGCAGATACGCAGTATTTT. Translated: CASGLAGGADTQYF.

This chain links TRBV14 with TRBJ1-2, with unresolved D. Germline V gene lookup returns CDR1 SGHDN and CDR2 FVKESK. The CDR3 contains 12 residues. Trimming pared 1 base from V and 4 bases from J, leaving 4 bases between. This CDR3 reads CASSQVGYGYTF. The CDR3 nucleotides are TGTGCCAGCAGCCAAGTGGGCTATGGCTACACCTTC.

The chain carries TRBV20-1 and TRBJ2-5, with 11 bases lining up with TRBD2. The junction had 5 bases not matched to a gene; V was cut back by 2 bases and J by 3 bases. Germline-derived CDR1 and CDR2 are DFQATT and SNEGSKA (reference sequence). The CDR3 contains 15 residues. CDR3 protein: CSARPNSGGEETQYF. CDR3 nucleotide sequence: TGCAGTGCTAGACCGAATAGCGGGGGGGAAGAGACCCAGTACTTC.